Shown below are 27 T cell receptor beta chains from a single sample sequenced in a study of Ad26.COV2.S vaccination and SARS-CoV-2 variants. Sample treatment: 19 received Ad26.COV2.S at low or high dose, single or two shots; roughly 5 received placebo; per-sample allocation not given. Sampling took place 63 days after the first vaccine or placebo injection. Sequencing was performed with immunoSEQ multiplex PCR; in TCRdb, only in-frame clones are kept and a portion is missing. The sample holds about 400,000 clones, roughly 80% seen once. The input for sequencing was peripheral blood, taken in a trial of Ad26.COV2.S vaccine versus placebo. Source of these receptors: a person between 18 and 59 years old who received the Ad26.COV2.S COVID-19 vaccine or a placebo.

This clone turned up a few times. V gene TRBV20-1 combines with J gene TRBJ1-2; TRBD1 matches 9 bases. The J segment lost 7 bases and the V segment lost 3 bases, leaving 6 bases of the junction unmatched. Germline CDR1 reads DFQATT; CDR2 reads SNEGSKA (reference sequence). The CDR3 runs to 13 residues. CDR3 nucleotides: TGCAGTGCTAGTATACAGGGGGCCGGTGGCTACACCTTC. It translates to CSASIQGAGGYTF.

V is TRBV6-4 and J is TRBJ2-7; 7 nucleotides agree with TRBD2. The CDR3 totals 14 residues. The V gene end was trimmed by 6 bases and the J gene end by 4 bases; junction bases not matched to a gene: 9. Germline V gene sequence: CDR1 MRHNA, CDR2 SNTAGT. The CDR3 loop is CASRGGLRGYEQYF. The CDR3 DNA sequence: TGTGCCAGCAGGGGAGGGCTCCGCGGGTACGAGCAGTACTTC.

The CDR3 bases are TGTGCTAGTGGTTTGGTGACAGGGGGCGGAGGGACTGAAGCTTTCTTT. Encoded protein: CASGLVTGGGGTEAFF. This chain uses TRBV12-5 with TRBJ1-1; 10 bases agree with TRBD1. The CDR3 sequence is 16 residues long. V shed 0 bases, J shed 5 bases, and the junction held 6 bases outside the gene matches. Germline lookup yields CDR1 LGHNT and CDR2 FRNRAP.

The genes are TRBV4-3 and TRBJ2-7, with TRBD2 matching over 7 bases. This CDR3 comprises 16 residues. The germline V gene has CDR1 LGHNA and CDR2 YSLEER. V lost 0 bases to trimming and J lost 3 bases; unmatched junction nucleotides: 8. In DNA, the CDR3 is TGCGCCAGCAGCCAAGATCTTGCGCTAGCGGACTACGAGCAGTACTTC. Protein: CASSQDLALADYEQYF.

V usage is TRBV19 and J usage is TRBJ1-2; D gene uncertain. The CDR3 has 14 residues. V was pared by 3 bases and J by 8 bases, with 16 bases between. The germline V gene encodes CDR1 LNHDA and CDR2 SQIVND (reference sequence). CDR3 region: CASSMISFKSGYTF. Written as DNA, the CDR3 is TGTGCCAGTAGTATGATATCTTTTAAGTCGGGCTACACCTTC.

J is TRBJ1-1 and V is TRBV30; D remains ambiguous. Germline CDR1 reads GTSNPN; CDR2 reads SVGIG (reference sequence). CDR3 size: 11 residues. The V end was cut by 2 bases, the J end by 3 bases, with 4 bases between. CDR3 in amino acids: CAWSPYTEAFF. The DNA for the CDR3 is TGTGCCTGGAGTCCCTACACTGAAGCTTTCTTT.

The rearrangement joins TRBV5-5 to TRBJ1-1; D ambiguous. Germline V gene lookup returns CDR1 SGHKS and CDR2 YYEKEE (reference sequence). This CDR3 has 14 residues. Trimming stripped 4 bases from V and 0 bases from J, with 10 bases between. CDR3 amino acids: CASSSVRVNTEAFF. The CDR3 nucleotides are TGTGCCAGCAGCAGCGTCCGAGTGAACACTGAAGCTTTCTTT.

This clone was recorded only once. The chain has TRBV5-5 and TRBJ1-4; 8 bases map to TRBD1. Germline V gene data show CDR1 as SGHKS and CDR2 as YYEKEE (reference sequence). This CDR3 has 18 residues. Trimming took 2 bases from V and 0 from J; bases not matched to a gene: 9. CDR3 nucleotides: TGTGCCAGCAGCTTAGGGACAGGTGGTCGTTCAACTAATGAAAAACTGTTTTTT. It specifies CASSLGTGGRSTNEKLFF.

This chain connects TRBV10-3 to TRBJ2-5; D is unresolved. Germline loops: CDR1 ENHRY, CDR2 SYGVKD. With 6 bases removed from V and 5 bases from J, the gap between germline ends came to 7 bases. The CDR3 spans 11 residues. The chain's CDR3 is CAIRAKETQYF. The CDR3 nucleotides are TGTGCCATCAGAGCCAAGGAGACCCAGTACTTC.

This clone was recorded once. The same CDR3 is also encoded by other DNA sequences in this sample. This rearrangement joins TRBV6-2 or TRBV6-3 to TRBJ2-1; D gene unclear. Trimming removed 6 bases from V and 4 bases from J, with 4 bases in between. CDR3 length: 11 amino acids. The germline CDR1 and CDR2 sequences are MNHEY and SVGEGT. The CDR3 DNA is TGTGCCAGCAGCCGATACAATGAGCAGTTCTTC. It codes for CASSRYNEQFF.

The CDR3 coding sequence is TGTGCCAGCAGCTTAGAGCCTCCGAGGGCTAGCGGGAGACACGAGCAGTACTTC. Translation gives CASSLEPPRASGRHEQYF. The V gene is TRBV11-3, the J gene TRBJ2-7, with 10 bases identical to TRBD2. The CDR3 runs to 18 residues. The V gene's germline CDR1 is SGHNT and CDR2 YENEEA. V shed 0 bases and J 5 bases; nucleotides not matched to a gene: 13.

This chain links TRBV5-1 with TRBJ2-2; 14 bases are shared with TRBD2. CDR1 and CDR2 (germline): SGHRS, YFSETQ. The CDR3 length is 18 residues. The ends lost 2 bases at V and 4 bases at J; junction bases unmatched: 7. In nucleotides, the CDR3 is TGCGCCAGCAGCTTAGGGACTAGCGGGAGCGGTGGCACCGGGGAGCTGTTTTTT. This encodes CASSLGTSGSGGTGELFF.

CDR3 DNA: TGTGCCAGCCAAAGGAGGACAGGGCTTGCCGGGGAGCTGTTTTTT. Translated, it gives CASQRRTGLAGELFF. The chain couples TRBV3-1 (or the pseudogene TRBV3-2) to TRBJ2-2; TRBD1 agrees at 8 bases. CDR3 length: 15 amino acids. The V gene's germline CDR1 is LGHDT and CDR2 YNNKEL (reference sequence). V gave up 8 bases and J gave up 6 bases; unmatched junction bases: 11.

The chain recombines TRBV5-1 with TRBJ2-7; unclear D gene. V gave up 1 base and J gave up 1 base, with 12 bases separating them. This CDR3 has 15 amino acids. Germline V gene sequence: CDR1 SGHRS, CDR2 YFSETQ. The CDR3 loop is CASSLLGSWSYEQYF. DNA of the CDR3: TGCGCCAGCAGCTTGTTGGGGTCCTGGTCCTACGAGCAGTACTTC.

This chain links TRBV11-2 with TRBJ2-1, with TRBD2 matching over 8 bases. Germline CDR1 is SGHAT and CDR2 is FQNNGV. Trimming removed 5 bases from V and 6 bases from J; junction bases left unmatched: 15. The CDR3 sequence is 17 residues long. CDR3 DNA sequence: TGTGCCAGCAGCCTGATGACAACTAGCGGCTCTGGCAATGAGCAGTTCTTC. Translation: CASSLMTTSGSGNEQFF.

This chain connects TRBV4-2 to TRBJ1-2; D is perhaps TRBD1 (5 bases). The germline V and J ends were trimmed by 0 bases and 8 bases, with 16 bases remaining between them. Germline loops: CDR1 LGHNA, CDR2 YNFKEQ. The CDR3 sequence is 15 residues long. The CDR3 sequence: CASSQDIGGIGGYTF. DNA for the CDR3: TGTGCCAGCAGCCAAGATATCGGGGGAATCGGAGGCTACACCTTC.

The J gene is TRBJ2-7, the V gene TRBV2; D is undetermined. The CDR3 length is 14 residues. Germline loops: CDR1 SNHLY, CDR2 FYNNEI. V lost 6 bases and J 3 bases, leaving 15 bases between the germline ends. DNA of the CDR3: TGTGCCAGCAGCGAACCCGTCTGGGTCTACGAGCAGTACTTC. Translation gives CASSEPVWVYEQYF.

This clone was detected only once. The chain couples TRBV15 to TRBJ1-1; D unclear. There are 14 residues in the CDR3. Trimming pared 0 bases from V and 4 bases from J, leaving 9 bases between. The germline V gene has CDR1 LNHNV and CDR2 YYDKDF (reference sequence). The CDR3 DNA follows: TGTGCCACCAGCAGAGATACGGGGTTCACTGAAGCTTTCTTT. Encoded protein: CATSRDTGFTEAFF.

The chain has TRBV4-2 and TRBJ2-1, with a tentative D call TRBD2 (7 bases). V was cut by 4 bases and J by 8 bases, with 18 bases left in between. The CDR3 has 15 residues. Germline CDR1 LGHNA, CDR2 YNFKEQ. The CDR3 DNA reads TGTGCCAGCAGCCCCCCGGGGGTCGGGGGGCATGAGCAGTTCTTC. Protein sequence: CASSPPGVGGHEQFF.

The gene calls are TRBV6-2 or TRBV6-3 and TRBJ2-1; a possible D gene is TRBD2 (5 bases). Per germline, CDR1 MNHEY and CDR2 SVGEGT. Trimming stripped 2 bases from V and 4 bases from J, with 12 bases between. This CDR3 has 15 residues. The chain's CDR3 is CASSYSSSHYNEQFF. The DNA for the CDR3 is TGTGCCAGCAGTTACAGTTCTAGCCATTACAATGAGCAGTTCTTC.

The CDR3 sequence: CASSEFPDRGVYGYTF. The CDR3 DNA follows: TGCGCCAGCAGTGAGTTTCCGGACAGGGGGGTTTATGGCTACACCTTC. The chain employs TRBV10-2 and TRBJ1-2; 10 bases fit TRBD1. The V gene's germline CDR1 is WSHSY and CDR2 SAAADI. The ends lost 1 base at V and 5 bases at J; junction bases unmatched: 7. CDR3 length: 16 residues.

The sample holds one count of this clone. V is TRBV6-6 and J is TRBJ1-3; D is ambiguous. Trimming stripped 0 bases from V and 0 bases from J, with 3 bases between. Germline V gene lookup returns CDR1 MNHNY and CDR2 SVGAGI (reference sequence). CDR3 length equals 14 residues. CDR3 protein: CASSYSGSGNTIYF. The CDR3, as DNA: TGTGCCAGCAGTTACTCCGGCTCTGGAAACACCATATATTTT.

This rearrangement joins TRBV21-1 to TRBJ1-1. TRBV21-1 constitutes a pseudogene. This CDR3 has 15 amino acids. The CDR3 here is CASSNPMRVNTEAFF. In nucleotides, the CDR3 is TGTGCCAGCAGCAATCCTATGAGGGTGAACACTGAAGCTTTCTTT.

The V call is TRBV29-1, the J call TRBJ2-5, with D perhaps matching TRBD2 (5 bases). The CDR3 has 12 amino acids. Germline CDR1 and CDR2: SQVTM and ANQGSEA. The V gene lost 3 bases and the J gene lost 4 bases, with 9 bases spanning the gap. CDR3 DNA: TGCAGCGTTGAGGACGAGGGAGAGACCCAGTACTTC. This encodes CSVEDEGETQYF.

This chain uses TRBV13 with TRBJ2-2, with D possibly being TRBD1 (5 bases). Germline loops: CDR1 PRHDT, CDR2 FYEKMQ (reference sequence). CDR3 length: 15 amino acids. The V and J ends lost 2 bases and 6 bases respectively, with 13 bases between them. The CDR3 DNA sequence: TGTGCCAGCAGCTTATCAATAGGGGCCGCCGGGGAGCTGTTTTTT. It codes for CASSLSIGAAGELFF.

Only a few counts were recorded for this clone. The chain recombines TRBV5-1 with TRBJ2-1; the D gene is possibly TRBD2 (8 bases). The V end was cut by 0 bases, the J end by 4 bases, with 14 bases between. The CDR3 extends over 16 amino acids. Germline lookup yields CDR1 SGHRS and CDR2 YFSETQ. Here the CDR3 reads CASSLGGGTVYNEQFF. CDR3 bases: TGCGCCAGCAGCTTGGGCGGGGGGACAGTTTACAATGAGCAGTTCTTC.

The rearrangement links TRBV7-6 to TRBJ1-6; no firm D call. This CDR3 comprises 13 residues. Per germline, CDR1 SGHVS and CDR2 FNYEAQ. V gave up 4 bases and J gave up 9 bases, with 10 bases separating them. Written as DNA, the CDR3 is TGTGCCAGCAGCTCAATAGCAGGTTCACCCCTCCACTTT. It is translated as CASSSIAGSPLHF.